This T cell receptor (beta chain) is drawn from a study of OX40 agonist ivuxolimab in advanced cancers. In terms of the full investigation: Ivuxolimab, which targeted the costimulatory receptor OX40 (CD134), was an agonistic, fully human IgG2 monoclonal antibody. Intravenous ivuxolimab was administered to patients every 2 weeks at six dose levels: 0.01, 0.1, 0.3, 1.5, 3 and 10 mg/kg. Of the 50 to 55 dose-escalation patients, hepatocellular carcinoma was present in about 20, melanoma in approximately 15, renal cell carcinoma in 9 and head and neck cancer in 9. In the dose-escalation cohort, 82.7% of patients were male, and the mean age was approximately 60 years, with a range of about 23 to 80. Patients were allowed to have had prior anti-PD-1, anti-PD-L1 or anti-CTLA-4 therapy, and approximately 40% of the dose-escalation patients had been treated with checkpoint inhibitors. Partial responses occurred in three dose-escalation patients: two with cutaneous melanoma and one with hepatocellular carcinoma. The purpose of peripheral TCRbeta sequencing was to test whether ivuxolimab changed TCR sequence diversity and led to clonal T-cell expansion. The paper covers the monotherapy dose-escalation part of the phase I ivuxolimab trial, which included N ≈ 52 patients. Overall study outcomes, separate from this receptor: At doses from 0.1 to 3.0 mg/kg, clonal expansion was seen in both CD4+ and CD8+ blood T cells between baseline and week 6. Antigen specificity was not determined for the clonally expanded peripheral T cells. Low levels of normalized T-cell clonal expansion were also seen in some nonresponding patients. Partial responders in the 0.1-3.0 mg/kg groups had among the lowest normalized peripheral clonal expansion, especially among CD8+ T cells. After ivuxolimab, CD8+ T cells had more expanded clones than CD4+ T cells on average.

According to the germline V gene, CDR1 reads SGHTA and CDR2 reads FQGNSA. The junction carries 12 bases between V and J, which are trimmed by 2 bases and 3 bases respectively. The CDR3 has 15 amino acids, counting the end cysteine and phenylalanine. CDR3 DNA is the only sequence kept; it has 45 bases, read in frame from the first base. Genomic DNA was extracted from sorted cells for sequencing of the TCRbeta CDR3 region. The immunoSEQ Assay was used to sequence the TCRbeta CDR3 regions. TCRdb re-hosts the immuneACCESS table, in-frame sequences only. Its copies lack some clones; in the studies checked, an unresolved V gene accounts for under half of them, and the cause for the rest is not known. The sample data list roughly 77,000 clones, and 81% of these were observed just once. The ten largest clonotypes hold roughly 4.9% of the sample. The trial excluded patients who had a history of autoimmune disease or were on systemic immunosuppression. In every dose cohort, peripheral blood was drawn for TCR sequencing at baseline, cycle 4 day 1, and cycle 7 day 1. Samples were obtained from an open-label, multicenter, first-in-human phase I dose-escalation trial of ivuxolimab. Adults with locally advanced or metastatic head and neck squamous cell, hepatocellular, melanoma or renal cell carcinoma were enrolled in the trial. Before TCR sequencing, CD4+ and CD8+ T cells were separately sorted from peripheral blood.

This clone occurred a few times. It lacks a known antigen. Base qualities are not at hand, and no much larger clone is one base apart. This material consisted of CD4+ or CD8+ T cells sorted from blood, taken in a trial of the OX40 agonist ivuxolimab. Here the chain combines TRBV7-2 and TRBJ2-3, with the D segment identity uncertain. The source is an adult with an advanced solid tumor such as melanoma, head and neck, liver or kidney cancer. The CDR3 reads CASSLLSRVTDTQYF. The sequence in DNA is TGTGCCAGCAGCTTATTGAGTAGGGTTACAGATACGCAGTATTTT.